This entry lists 30 T cell receptor beta chains sequenced from one sample in a study of shared clonotypes between healthy human individuals. The repertoire was sequenced with immunoSEQ multiplex PCR; TCRdb's copy has only in-frame clones and lacks some. Of some 530,000 clones in the sample, about 72% are singletons; the top ten hold 12%. The sample comprised PBMCs. These receptors originate from a woman between 40 and 50 years old in good health. Some clones in this sample may be carry-over from other donors' samples.

There are a few counts of this clone. The genes are TRBV2 and TRBJ2-1; the match to TRBD2 covers 8 bases. Germline CDR1 is SNHLY and CDR2 is FYNNEI. There are 15 residues in the CDR3. Trimming at V came to 6 bases and at J to 0 bases, leaving 4 bases not matched to a gene. The DNA of the CDR3 is TGTGCCAGCAGCGAGCGGGAGCCCTCCTACAATGAGCAGTTCTTC. It translates to CASSEREPSYNEQFF.

The chain joins TRBV5-1 to TRBJ2-3; D may be TRBD2 (6 bases). Per germline, CDR1 SGHRS and CDR2 YFSETQ. Trimming removed 6 bases from V and 0 bases from J, with 11 bases in between. This CDR3 is 14 amino acids long. For the CDR3, the DNA is TGCGCCAGCAAAGCGGGTACTAGCACAGATACGCAGTATTTT. Amino acid sequence: CASKAGTSTDTQYF.

This chain connects TRBV7-3 to TRBJ2-7, with D possibly matching TRBD2 (7 bases). The CDR3 length is 13 residues. Germline V gene sequence: CDR1 SGHTA, CDR2 FQGTGA. The V and J ends lost 5 bases and 5 bases respectively, with 13 bases between them. CDR3 in amino acids: CASSPGGANEQYF. In DNA, the CDR3 is TGTGCCAGCAGCCCTGGGGGGGCTAACGAGCAGTACTTC.

V and J are TRBV7-2 and TRBJ2-3, with D tentatively TRBD1 or TRBD2 (5 bases each). The CDR3 has 14 amino acids. Germline-derived CDR1 and CDR2 are SGHTA and FQGNSA. Deletions cut 1 base from V and 4 bases from J, with 9 bases between. The CDR3 protein is CASSLGGDPDTQYF. CDR3 DNA: TGTGCCAGCAGCTTAGGTGGGGACCCAGATACGCAGTATTTT.

The chain joins TRBV5-1 to TRBJ1-2, with D perhaps matching TRBD1 (5 bases). The germline CDR1 and CDR2 sequences are SGHRS and YFSETQ. V was trimmed by 2 bases and J by 4 bases, leaving 12 bases between them. The CDR3 runs 14 residues. This chain's CDR3 is CASSFGGSSYGYTF. As DNA, the CDR3 is TGCGCCAGCAGCTTCGGGGGAAGTAGCTATGGCTACACCTTC.

V is TRBV7-9 and J is TRBJ2-6, with D possibly TRBD2 on 6 matching bases. Germline CDR1 reads SEHNR; CDR2 reads FQNEAQ (reference sequence). The V end was cut by 2 bases, the J end by 1 base, with 9 bases between. The CDR3 extends over 16 amino acids. CDR3 nucleotides: TGTGCCAGCAGCTTACCCGGGGGTTCTGGGGCCAACGTCCTGACTTTC. Its translation: CASSLPGGSGANVLTF. The variable domain in full, with the rest retrieved from reference TRBV7-9 and TRBJ2-6, is DTGVSQNPRHKITKRGQNVTFRCDPISEHNRLYWYRQTLGQGPEFLTYFQNEAQLEKSRLLSDRFSAERPKGSFSTLEIQRTEQGDSAMYLCASSLPGGSGANVLTFGAGSRLTVL.

There are many counts of this clone. This chain links TRBV7-9 with TRBJ2-5; D not certain. The CDR3 runs 15 residues. V shed 5 bases and J shed 2 bases, with 15 bases lying between them. Germline V gene sequence: CDR1 SEHNR, CDR2 FQNEAQ (reference sequence). For the CDR3, the DNA is TGTGCCAGCAGCCCACTCGGCGGTGGGCAAGAGACCCAGTACTTC. Its protein product is CASSPLGGGQETQYF.

V gene TRBV28 combines with J gene TRBJ1-5, with a possible D match to TRBD1 (5 bases). V lost 1 base and J 0 bases, leaving 7 bases between the germline ends. In germline, CDR1 is MDHEN, CDR2 SYDVKM. This CDR3 contains 15 residues. CDR3 DNA: TGTGCCAGCAGTTTATTACAGGCTAGCAATCAGCCCCAGCATTTT. This sequence encodes CASSLLQASNQPQHF.

CDR3 sequence: CASSLFPDRLDTQYF. CDR3 nucleotides: TGTGCCAGCAGTTTATTCCCGGACCGGCTAGATACGCAGTATTTT. The chain has TRBV27 and TRBJ2-3; D is undetermined. The CDR3 contains 15 residues. Trimming took off 1 base at V and 5 bases at J, with 13 bases between the two ends. Germline loops: CDR1 MNHEY, CDR2 SMNVEV (reference sequence).

The chain has TRBV10-3 and TRBJ1-5; unclear D gene. Trimming removed 0 bases from V and 4 bases from J, with 7 bases in between. Germline V lookup: CDR1 ENHRY, CDR2 SYGVKD. The CDR3 totals 14 residues. CDR3 nucleotides: TGTGCCATCAGTGAGTCAACAGAAAATCAGCCCCAGCATTTT. This translates into CAISESTENQPQHF.

Notes on this clone: A single base is all that separates this from a far larger clone, so a read error is likely. This chain's CDR3 is CASSRSGGTVPYEQYF. The CDR3 nucleotides read TGTGCCAGCAGCCGCAGCGGCGGGACAGTCCCCTACGAGCAGTACTTC. This chain links TRBV7-2 with TRBJ2-7, with TRBD1 as a possible D gene (7 bases). Germline V lookup: CDR1 SGHTA, CDR2 FQGNSA. Trimming pared 5 bases from V and 2 bases from J, leaving 19 bases between. The CDR3 covers 16 residues.

The chain combines TRBV7-8 with TRBJ1-1; the D is unclear. The germline V gene has CDR1 SGHVS and CDR2 FQNEAQ. The CDR3 covers 15 residues. Trimming shortened V by 7 bases and J by 5 bases, and 20 bases separated the two germline ends. The CDR3 sequence is CASTPRQELGTEAFF. The CDR3 DNA sequence: TGTGCCAGCACCCCACGGCAGGAATTGGGGACTGAAGCTTTCTTT.

This clone was seen a few times. A far larger clone differs by one base, so this is likely a read error. The same CDR3 arises from other DNA sequences in this sample as well. J is TRBJ1-1 and V is TRBV28, with D maybe TRBD1 (5 bases). CDR3 length: 14 residues. The V gene's germline CDR1 is MDHEN and CDR2 SYDVKM. V dropped 6 bases and J dropped 2 bases, with 13 bases sitting between them. CDR3 region: CASRVGQTNTEAFF. DNA of the CDR3: TGTGCCAGCAGGGTGGGGCAGACCAACACTGAAGCTTTCTTT.

The V and J genes are TRBV7-6 and TRBJ2-3; D remains unclear. The germline V gene encodes CDR1 SGHVS and CDR2 FNYEAQ. The CDR3 extends over 13 amino acids. Trimming took 5 bases from V and 0 from J, leaving 6 bases between them. CDR3 coding DNA: TGTGCCAGCAGCACTACTAGCACAGATACGCAGTATTTT. This encodes CASSTTSTDTQYF.

This clone was seen once. The J gene is TRBJ1-2, the V gene TRBV4-1; 11 bases align to TRBD1. Germline V gene sequence: CDR1 MGHRA, CDR2 YSYEKL. The CDR3 has 18 amino acids. Trimming removed 2 bases from V and 2 bases from J; junction bases left unmatched: 10. The CDR3 here is CASSQIIPRTGGNYGYTF. DNA for the CDR3: TGCGCCAGCAGCCAAATTATACCAAGGACAGGGGGCAACTATGGCTACACCTTC.

The sample holds one count of this clone. The chain joins TRBV2 to TRBJ2-1, with D possibly TRBD2 on 7 matching bases. V lost 4 bases to trimming and J lost 3 bases, with 13 bases between them. The CDR3 is made up of 15 amino acids. Germline V gene lookup returns CDR1 SNHLY and CDR2 FYNNEI. Written as DNA, the CDR3 is TGTGCCAGCAGTGTTGGGGGGGCCCTCTACAATGAGCAGTTCTTC. It translates to CASSVGGALYNEQFF. The full variable domain, its missing parts supplied by reference TRBV2 and TRBJ2-1, is EPEVTQTPSHQVTQMGQEVILRCVPISNHLYFYWYRQILGQKVEFLVSFYNNEISEKSEIFDDQFSVERPDGSNFTLKIRSTKLEDSAMYFCASSVGGALYNEQFFGPGTRLTVL.

This chain joins TRBV7-8 and TRBJ2-3; 7 bases fit TRBD2. CDR3 length equals 16 residues. J was trimmed by 4 bases and V by 2 bases; bases with no gene match: 9. CDR1 is SGHVS and CDR2 is FQNEAQ in the germline V gene. This chain's CDR3 is CASSLFAGVGADTQYF. Here the CDR3 DNA reads TGTGCCAGCAGCTTATTTGCGGGAGTTGGCGCAGATACGCAGTATTTT.

This clone turned up a few times. The chain carries TRBV7-9 and TRBJ2-7; D tentatively fits TRBD1 or TRBD2 (5 bases each). V lost 6 bases, J lost 0 bases, and 12 bases lay in between. This CDR3 has 14 amino acids. From germline, CDR1 is SEHNR and CDR2 FQNEAQ (reference sequence). The CDR3 DNA sequence: TGTGCCAGCAGACCTGCAGGGAGCTCCTACGAGCAGTACTTC. This gives the protein CASRPAGSSYEQYF.

This clone has ten or more counts. Other DNA sequences in this sample translate to the same CDR3. This sequence joins TRBV9 and TRBJ2-7; 7 bases fit TRBD1. Germline CDR1 is SGDLS and CDR2 is YYNGEE. CDR3 length equals 13 residues. The V gene end was trimmed by 0 bases and the J gene end by 6 bases; junction bases not matched to a gene: 3. CDR3: CASSVGGGGEQYF. CDR3 coding DNA: TGTGCCAGCAGCGTAGGAGGGGGCGGCGAGCAGTACTTC.

Only one count was recorded for this clone. The V gene is TRBV10-1, the J gene TRBJ2-1; 7 bases agree with TRBD2. Germline V gene data show CDR1 as WNHNN and CDR2 as SYGVQD (reference sequence). The junction had 10 bases not matched to a gene; V was cut back by 5 bases and J by 6 bases. CDR3 length equals 15 residues. CDR3 bases: TGCGCCAGCAGTCCCCCAAATAGCGGGCCCAATGAGCAGTTCTTC. Translated: CASSPPNSGPNEQFF.

The chain is built from TRBV18 and TRBJ1-2, with TRBD1 identical over 9 bases. Germline V gene lookup returns CDR1 KGHSH and CDR2 LQKENI. The V gene end was trimmed by 3 bases and the J gene end by 5 bases; junction bases not matched to a gene: 10. The CDR3 length is 16 residues. This CDR3 is CASSPPLTGGGYGYTF. The CDR3 DNA sequence: TGTGCCAGCTCACCCCCATTAACAGGGGGCGGGTATGGCTACACCTTC. The complete variable domain, with remaining parts taken from reference TRBV18 and TRBJ1-2, reads NAGVMQNPRHLVRRRGQEARLRCSPMKGHSHVYWYRQLPEEGLKFMVYLQKENIIDESGMPKERFSAEFPKEGPSILRIQQVVRGDSAAYFCASSPPLTGGGYGYTFGSGTRLTVV.

The chain is built from TRBV10-2 and TRBJ2-2, with 10 bases lining up with TRBD2. The V gene end was trimmed by 3 bases and the J gene end by 1 base; junction bases not matched to a gene: 5. Germline-derived CDR1 and CDR2 are WSHSY and SAAADI. CDR3 length equals 17 residues. The CDR3 loop is CASSDPRLAGNTGELFF. The CDR3 DNA reads as TGCGCCAGCAGTGACCCCCGACTAGCGGGGAACACCGGGGAGCTGTTTTTT.

This clone was counted a few times. The V gene is TRBV6-1, the J gene TRBJ2-7, with 8 bases matching TRBD1. The germline V gene encodes CDR1 MNHNS and CDR2 SASEGT. The CDR3 sequence is 14 residues long. The ends lost 3 bases at V and 2 bases at J; junction bases unmatched: 3. As DNA, the CDR3 is TGTGCCAGCAGTGACTGGGACAGGCCCTACGAGCAGTACTTC. This gives the protein CASSDWDRPYEQYF.

This clone turned up a few times. The chain links TRBV29-1 to TRBJ1-1, with 9 nucleotides matching TRBD1. Germline V CDR1 and CDR2: SQVTM, ANQGSEA. After removal of 5 bases from V and 3 bases from J, the junction contained 4 bases not matched to a gene. This CDR3 contains 13 residues. CDR3 in DNA: TGCAGCGTTCGAAGACAGGGGGACACTGAAGCTTTCTTT. Translating gives CSVRRQGDTEAFF.

This clone has just one count. The chain is built from TRBV19 and TRBJ2-1; 10 bases match TRBD1. Germline lookup yields CDR1 LNHDA and CDR2 SQIVND (reference sequence). The length of the CDR3 is 15 residues. Trimming at V came to 3 bases and at J to 6 bases, leaving 5 bases not matched to a gene. In DNA, the CDR3 is TGTGCCAGTAGTATCGGGACAGGGGCTATCAATGAGCAGTTCTTC. As protein: CASSIGTGAINEQFF.

V usage is TRBV5-1 and J usage is TRBJ2-1; 11 bases map to TRBD2. The germline V gene encodes CDR1 SGHRS and CDR2 YFSETQ. The CDR3 sequence is 14 residues long. The trim removed 0 bases at V and 8 bases at J, leaving 1 base unmatched. The CDR3 bases are TGCGCCAGCAGCTTGGTGGGACTAGCGGATGAGCAGTTCTTC. Encoded protein: CASSLVGLADEQFF.

In regard to this clone: A far more abundant clone sits one base away, making this likely a read error. The chain has TRBV27 and TRBJ2-1; D is perhaps TRBD2 (5 bases). The CDR3 totals 13 residues. Germline V CDR1 and CDR2: MNHEY, SMNVEV (reference sequence). CDR3 sequence: CAGSYHSRGEQFF. CDR3 sequence (DNA): TGTGCCGGCAGTTACCACTCCCGGGGTGAGCAGTTCTTC.

This sequence joins TRBV7-2 and TRBJ2-2, with 15 bases lining up with TRBD2. The J segment lost 7 bases and the V segment lost 0 bases, leaving 15 bases of the junction unmatched. Germline CDR1 SGHTA, CDR2 FQGNSA. This CDR3 is 21 amino acids long. CDR3 residues: CASSLAMGQGTSGRLDGELFF. CDR3 coding DNA: TGTGCCAGCAGCTTAGCCATGGGACAGGGGACTAGCGGGAGGCTTGACGGGGAGCTGTTTTTT.

The table lists this clone with a count of one. The chain joins TRBV18 to TRBJ2-1; 8 bases fit TRBD2. Germline V lookup: CDR1 KGHSH, CDR2 LQKENI. J lost 9 bases, V lost 3 bases, and 10 bases had no gene match. The length of the CDR3 is 15 residues. The CDR3 nucleotides are TGTGCCAGCTCACCTCCGGCCGGGGGGGTTCGTGAGCAGTTCTTC. Protein product: CASSPPAGGVREQFF.

The rearrangement uses TRBV9 and TRBJ2-2; D not certain. Germline V lookup: CDR1 SGDLS, CDR2 YYNGEE. The CDR3 length is 13 residues. Trimming removed 4 bases from V and 6 bases from J, with 10 bases in between. CDR3 loop: CASSIRPSGELFF. The CDR3, as DNA: TGTGCCAGCAGCATCCGGCCGTCCGGGGAGCTGTTTTTT.